The 28 T cell receptor beta chains below come from one sample, sequenced in a study of response to subunit inactivated influenza vaccine. One entry per CDR3 protein results from TCRdb running MiXCR on the RT-PCR reads. Among about 610,000 distinct CDR3 sequences listed, 12% to 15% were seen once. The sequencing here drew on PBMCs from blood, taken less than 13 days after vaccination. The receptor source for this set is a man between 50 and 59 years old who received an inactivated influenza vaccine.

This clonotype was seen at least ten times. This rearrangement joins TRBV6-2 or TRBV6-3 to TRBJ2-7, with TRBD2 matching 9 bases. CDR1 is MNHEY and CDR2 is SVGEGT in the germline V gene. The CDR3 sequence is 13 residues long. Trimming took 6 bases from V and 3 from J; bases not matched to a gene: 3. CDR3 amino acids: CASSRAGGYEQYF. The CDR3 nucleotides are TGTGCCAGCAGCCGAGCGGGAGGCTACGAGCAGTACTTC.

Only a few counts were recorded for this clonotype. V is TRBV11-2 and J is TRBJ2-3, with D perhaps assigned TRBD1 or TRBD2 (5 bases each). The CDR3 runs 16 residues. Germline-derived CDR1 and CDR2 are SGHAT and FQNNGV. V was clipped by 1 base and J by 2 bases, with 13 bases between them. CDR3 loop: CASSLVAYGATDTQYF. The CDR3 DNA follows: TGTGCCAGCAGCTTAGTTGCGTACGGGGCCACAGATACGCAGTATTTT. Complete variable domain (other parts from reference TRBV11-2 and TRBJ2-3): EAGVAQSPRYKIIEKRQSVAFWCNPISGHATLYWYQQILGQGPKLLIQFQNNGVVDDSQLPKDRFSAERLKGVDSTLKIQPAKLEDSAVYLCASSLVAYGATDTQYFGPGTRLTVL.

There are a few counts of this clonotype. This rearrangement joins TRBV7-2 to TRBJ2-7, with D possibly TRBD1 on 5 matching bases. The length of the CDR3 is 15 residues. Trimming removed 2 bases at V and 4 bases at J, with 15 bases between. From germline, CDR1 is SGHTA and CDR2 FQGNSA. The CDR3 here is CASSLNAGLGYEQYF. In DNA, the CDR3 is TGTGCCAGCAGCTTAAATGCAGGGTTAGGGTACGAGCAGTACTTC.

In DNA, the CDR3 is TGCGCCAGCAGCCATTTCCCGGCCAGCTCCTACAATGAGCAGTTCTTC. Protein sequence: CASSHFPASSYNEQFF. The gene calls are TRBV4-3 and TRBJ2-1; D is ambiguous. Germline CDR1 and CDR2: LGHNA and YSLEER. V gave up 3 bases and J gave up 0 bases, with 12 bases separating them. The CDR3 is 16 amino acids.

The chain employs TRBV30 and TRBJ2-1; D perhaps matches TRBD2 (5 bases). Trimming took off 5 bases at V and 4 bases at J, with 6 bases between the two ends. The CDR3 length is 11 residues. The V gene's germline CDR1 is GTSNPN and CDR2 SVGIG (reference sequence). In nucleotides, the CDR3 is TGTGCCTGGGGGGAGTACAATGAGCAGTTCTTC. This sequence encodes CAWGEYNEQFF.

This clonotype was seen ten or more times. The V call is TRBV6-2 or TRBV6-3, the J call TRBJ2-5, with 10 bases matching TRBD2. Germline CDR1 reads MNHEY; CDR2 reads SVGEGT. The CDR3 length is 16 residues. Trimming cost V 0 bases and J 3 bases; bases outside gene matches: 4. The CDR3 nucleotides are TGTGCCAGCAGTTACTCCCTCGGACTAGCGGAAGAGACCCAGTACTTC. The encoded protein is CASSYSLGLAEETQYF.

This clonotype has more than one count but fewer than ten. This chain joins TRBV29-1 and TRBJ2-3, with TRBD2 matching 8 bases. V shed 6 bases and J 4 bases; nucleotides not matched to a gene: 6. The CDR3 runs to 13 residues. Germline values: CDR1 SQVTM, CDR2 ANQGSEA. The DNA of the CDR3 is TGCAGCGTCTTAGCGGGACCGTCAGATACGCAGTATTTT. Its translation is CSVLAGPSDTQYF.

This clonotype was counted only a few times. The chain uses TRBV20-1 and TRBJ2-7; 11 nucleotides match TRBD2. The CDR3 has 16 amino acids. The ends lost 1 base at V and 4 bases at J; junction bases unmatched: 9. CDR1 is DFQATT and CDR2 is SNEGSKA in the germline V gene (reference sequence). The CDR3 DNA reads as TGCAGTGCTAGAGCGTCTCTAGCGGGAGGACCATACGAGCAGTACTTC. It translates to CSARASLAGGPYEQYF.

This clonotype came up a few times. The CDR3: CASSPLSGRSYNEQFF. The CDR3, as DNA: TGTGCCAGCAGCCCCCTTAGCGGGAGATCCTACAATGAGCAGTTCTTC. J is TRBJ2-1 and V is TRBV7-9; 9 nucleotides line up with TRBD2. The V and J ends lost 5 bases and 1 base, in that order; junction bases with no gene match: 6. CDR1 is SEHNR, CDR2 FQNEAQ, per germline (reference sequence). CDR3 length: 16 residues.

This clonotype was picked up a small number of times. The V and J genes are TRBV12-3 or TRBV12-4 and TRBJ2-3; no firm D call. The CDR3 is 16 amino acids. The ends were cut back, 6 bases at V and 2 bases at J, with 18 bases in the middle. CDR3 in amino acids: CASSQMGSSVTDTQYF. In DNA, the CDR3 is TGTGCCAGCAGCCAAATGGGTAGCTCGGTCACAGATACGCAGTATTTT.

V gene TRBV6-2 or TRBV6-3 combines with J gene TRBJ2-3; D is unclear. The CDR3 is made up of 18 amino acids. Trimming shortened V by 7 bases and J by 9 bases, and 32 bases separated the two germline ends. The V gene's germline CDR1 is MNHEY and CDR2 SVGEGT. The CDR3 nucleotides are TGTGCCAGCACACCAGCAGTAACCCGTCTGAATGGATTGGTGACGCAGTATTTT. This codes for CASTPAVTRLNGLVTQYF.

In its sample, this clonotype was seen a few times. The chain has TRBV12-3 or TRBV12-4 and TRBJ2-1; possible D gene TRBD2, 5 bases. V lost 6 bases and J 7 bases, leaving 13 bases between the germline ends. This CDR3 contains 13 residues. CDR3 loop: CASRWSAGNEQFF. The CDR3 region has the DNA TGTGCCAGCAGGTGGAGCGCGGGTAATGAGCAGTTCTTC.

This chain uses TRBV7-2 with TRBJ2-1, with TRBD1 as a possible D gene (5 bases). The germline V gene encodes CDR1 SGHTA and CDR2 FQGNSA. V gave up 0 bases and J gave up 7 bases, with 10 bases separating them. The CDR3 sequence is 14 residues long. Written as DNA, the CDR3 is TGTGCCAGCAGCTTAGCGCGAAGGGGAAATGAGCAGTTCTTC. It is translated as CASSLARRGNEQFF.

The chain couples TRBV28 to TRBJ2-7, with 7 bases fitting TRBD2. V dropped 3 bases and J dropped 1; count of bases not matched to a gene: 6. The CDR3 covers 15 residues. The V gene's germline CDR1 is MDHEN and CDR2 SYDVKM. The DNA for the CDR3 is TGTGCCAGCAGTTTCGTCCTAGCGGCATCCTACGAGCAGTACTTC. Translating gives CASSFVLAASYEQYF.

The V gene is TRBV7-2, the J gene TRBJ2-7; TRBD2 agrees at 8 bases. With 5 bases clipped from V and 6 bases from J, the junction kept 15 bases outside the gene matches. Germline CDR1 SGHTA, CDR2 FQGNSA. The CDR3 is 16 residues long. The CDR3 reads CASSHPRGGGLREQYF. The CDR3 region has the DNA TGTGCCAGCAGCCACCCACGGGGGGGAGGTCTTCGCGAGCAGTACTTC.

The genes are TRBV15 and TRBJ2-5; D is undetermined. Germline loops: CDR1 LNHNV, CDR2 YYDKDF (reference sequence). Between the trimmed V and J ends, which lost 0 bases and 5 bases, there was a span of 7 bases. The CDR3 totals 13 residues. As DNA, the CDR3 is TGTGCCACCAGCAGAGATTTTGGGGAGACCCAGTACTTC. Translated: CATSRDFGETQYF.

V and J are TRBV9 and TRBJ2-3; 9 nucleotides align to TRBD2. The V and J ends lost 7 bases and 5 bases, in that order; junction bases with no gene match: 11. The V gene's germline CDR1 is SGDLS and CDR2 YYNGEE. This CDR3 comprises 15 residues. The CDR3 sequence: CASSRLAGVKDTQYF. Here the CDR3 DNA reads TGTGCCAGCTCACGGTTAGCGGGAGTCAAAGATACGCAGTATTTT.

The chain recombines TRBV20-1 with TRBJ2-7; no clear D gene. This CDR3 is built from 12 residues. Germline CDR1 reads DFQATT; CDR2 reads SNEGSKA (reference sequence). V shed 5 bases and J shed 7 bases, with 15 bases lying between them. The CDR3 sequence is CSAGRTGREQYF. DNA of the CDR3: TGCAGTGCTGGTAGGACGGGCCGGGAGCAGTACTTC.

A few counts support this clonotype. The chain links TRBV5-5 to TRBJ2-2; a weak D match, TRBD1 (5 bases). The CDR3 contains 14 residues. The germline gives CDR1 SGHKS, CDR2 YYEKEE (reference sequence). Trimming took 2 bases from V and 5 from J, leaving 10 bases between them. The CDR3: CASSLLRGTGELFF. The DNA for the CDR3 is TGTGCCAGCAGCTTACTTAGGGGTACCGGGGAGCTGTTTTTT.

This clonotype was seen more than once but under ten times. The chain is built from TRBV11-2 and TRBJ2-1; D gene uncertain. The CDR3 totals 16 residues. CDR1 is SGHAT, CDR2 FQNNGV, per germline. Deletions cut 4 bases from V and 6 bases from J, with 19 bases between. CDR3 residues: CASSSYIGGTTNEQFF. As DNA, the CDR3 is TGTGCCAGCAGCTCGTACATAGGTGGAACGACCAATGAGCAGTTCTTC. The full variable domain, with the rest looked up from reference TRBV11-2 and TRBJ2-1, is EAGVAQSPRYKIIEKRQSVAFWCNPISGHATLYWYQQILGQGPKLLIQFQNNGVVDDSQLPKDRFSAERLKGVDSTLKIQPAKLEDSAVYLCASSSYIGGTTNEQFFGPGTRLTVL.

This clonotype has more than one count but fewer than ten. The chain joins TRBV29-1 to TRBJ1-1; no definite D call. Trimming took off 5 bases at V and 3 bases at J, with 13 bases between the two ends. This CDR3 is 13 amino acids long. Looked up from germline, CDR1 is SQVTM and CDR2 is ANQGSEA. The CDR3 DNA is TGCAGCGTTTCGGCCCTAGGAGACACTGAAGCTTTCTTT. Amino acid sequence: CSVSALGDTEAFF.

This clonotype was seen a few times. The chain has TRBV21-1 and TRBJ2-3; the D call TRBD2 from the table was never checked on the DNA. TRBV21-1 is tagged as a pseudogene. CDR3 length: 16 residues. CDR3 protein: CASSKPAGGLTDTQYF. Here the CDR3 DNA reads TGTGCCAGCAGCAAACCTGCGGGAGGGCTGACAGATACGCAGTATTTT.

This clonotype was observed a handful of times. Germline is not matched at one junction end, which may reflect a read error. This sequence joins TRBV6-1 and TRBJ2-4, with TRBD1 identical over 12 bases. The CDR3 spans 14 residues. Germline CDR1 and CDR2: MNHNS and SASEGT. The DNA for the CDR3 is TGTGCCAGCAGCCTGGGACAGGGGGCCCCCAATGTGCACTTC. Its protein is CASSLGQGAPNVHF.

This chain connects TRBV7-9 to TRBJ2-7; D call uncertain. This CDR3 is 14 amino acids long. The V end was cut by 5 bases, the J end by 2 bases, with 13 bases between. Germline V gene data show CDR1 as SEHNR and CDR2 as FQNEAQ (reference sequence). The CDR3 spells CASSPAVSTYEQYF. The CDR3 DNA follows: TGTGCCAGCAGCCCGGCGGTCAGTACCTACGAGCAGTACTTC.

The chain carries TRBV4-3 and TRBJ1-6; D uncertain. Germline lookup yields CDR1 LGHNA and CDR2 YSLEER. The CDR3 runs 14 residues. Trimming stripped 0 bases from V and 9 bases from J, with 9 bases between. CDR3 bases: TGCGCCAGCAGCCAAGAACCAGGTGGTTCACCCCTCCACTTT. The encoded protein is CASSQEPGGSPLHF.

This chain joins TRBV5-1 and TRBJ2-7, with 9 bases matching TRBD1. CDR3 length: 14 amino acids. After removal of 3 bases from V and 5 bases from J, the junction contained 6 bases not matched to a gene. The V gene's germline CDR1 is SGHRS and CDR2 YFSETQ. CDR3 nucleotides: TGCGCCAGCAGCTCCGACCGGGACAGGGACGAGCAGTACTTC. Protein product: CASSSDRDRDEQYF.

The chain joins TRBV23-1 to TRBJ1-4; D is unclear. TRBV23-1 is marked as an open reading frame, function uncertain. V gave up 2 bases and J gave up 8 bases, with 9 bases separating them. The CDR3 consists of 13 residues. The CDR3 loop reads CASSQGGSEKLFF. The DNA for the CDR3 is TGCGCCAGCAGTCAAGGAGGCTCCGAAAAACTGTTTTTT.

This clonotype was seen a handful of times. The chain is built from TRBV5-1 and TRBJ2-1; D remains unclear. CDR3 size: 15 residues. V was cut by 0 bases and J by 0 bases, with 7 bases left in between. The germline gives CDR1 SGHRS, CDR2 YFSETQ. The CDR3 reads CASSLVAPSYNEQFF. In DNA form, the CDR3 reads TGCGCCAGCAGCTTGGTTGCTCCCTCCTACAATGAGCAGTTCTTC.